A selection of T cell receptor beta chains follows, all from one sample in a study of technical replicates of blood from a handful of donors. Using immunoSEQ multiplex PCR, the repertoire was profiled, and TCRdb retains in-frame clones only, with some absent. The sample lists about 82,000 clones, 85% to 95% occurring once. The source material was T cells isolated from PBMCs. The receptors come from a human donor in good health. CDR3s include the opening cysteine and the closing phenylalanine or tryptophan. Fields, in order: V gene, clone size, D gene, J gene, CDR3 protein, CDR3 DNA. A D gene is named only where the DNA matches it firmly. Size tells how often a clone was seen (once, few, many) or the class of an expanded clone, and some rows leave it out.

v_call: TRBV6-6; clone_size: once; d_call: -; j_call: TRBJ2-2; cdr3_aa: CASLAGNTGELFF; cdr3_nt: TGTGCCAGCCTCGCAGGGAACACCGGGGAGCTGTTTTTT
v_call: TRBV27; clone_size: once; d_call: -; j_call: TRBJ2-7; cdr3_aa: CASSLSTGNEQYF; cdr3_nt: TGTGCCAGCAGTTTAAGTACGGGAAACGAGCAGTACTTC
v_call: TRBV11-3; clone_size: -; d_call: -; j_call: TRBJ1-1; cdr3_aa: CASSRGNTEAFF; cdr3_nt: TGTGCCAGCTCGCGGGGGAACACTGAAGCTTTCTTT
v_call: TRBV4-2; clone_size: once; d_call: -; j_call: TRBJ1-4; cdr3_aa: CASSQDRQGSGGRGEKLFF; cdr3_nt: TGTGCCAGCAGCCAAGATAGGCAGGGTAGCGGGGGAAGAGGGGAAAAACTGTTTTTT
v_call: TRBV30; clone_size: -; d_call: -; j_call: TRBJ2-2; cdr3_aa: CAWSVYSSTGELFF; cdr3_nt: TGTGCCTGGAGTGTTTACAGTTCCACCGGGGAGCTGTTTTTT
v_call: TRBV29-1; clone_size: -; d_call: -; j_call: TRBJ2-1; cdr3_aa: CSVRRKGTGSNEQFF; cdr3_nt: TGCAGCGTTAGGAGGAAAGGGACTGGAAGCAATGAGCAGTTCTTC
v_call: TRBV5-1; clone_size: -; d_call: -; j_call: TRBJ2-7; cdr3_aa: CASNKVGGAGEQYF; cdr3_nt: TGCGCCAGCAACAAGGTGGGGGGGGCAGGGGAGCAGTACTTC
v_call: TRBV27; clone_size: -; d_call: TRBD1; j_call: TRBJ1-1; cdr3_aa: CASSVTGTANTEAFF; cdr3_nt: TGTGCCAGCAGTGTTACCGGGACAGCGAACACTGAAGCTTTCTTT
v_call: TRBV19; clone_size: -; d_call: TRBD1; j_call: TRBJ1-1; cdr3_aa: CASSPTGQMNTEAFF; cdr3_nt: TGTGCCAGTAGTCCTACGGGACAGATGAACACTGAAGCTTTCTTT
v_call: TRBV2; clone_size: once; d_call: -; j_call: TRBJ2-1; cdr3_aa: CASSGTTLNEQFF; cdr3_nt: TGTGCCAGCAGTGGGACTACCCTCAATGAGCAGTTCTTC
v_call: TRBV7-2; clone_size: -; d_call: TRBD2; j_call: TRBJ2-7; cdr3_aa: CASSSLAGGLAYEQYF; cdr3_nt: TGTGCCAGCAGCTCCTTAGCGGGAGGCCTAGCCTACGAGCAGTACTTC
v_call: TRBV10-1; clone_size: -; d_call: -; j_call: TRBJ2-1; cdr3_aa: CASSEQSGRSGSEQFF; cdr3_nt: TGCGCCAGCAGTGAGCAATCAGGGAGGTCGGGTAGTGAGCAGTTCTTC
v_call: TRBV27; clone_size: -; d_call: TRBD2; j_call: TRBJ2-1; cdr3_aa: CASSLRSGRGWDEQFF; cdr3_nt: TGTGCCAGCAGTTTACGTAGCGGGAGAGGCTGGGATGAGCAGTTCTTC
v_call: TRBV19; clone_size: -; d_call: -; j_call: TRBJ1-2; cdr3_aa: CASSMNKRDRGYTF; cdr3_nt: TGTGCCAGTAGTATGAACAAAAGAGACAGGGGCTACACCTTC